One T cell receptor (beta chain) is described in this entry. What it binds is not known. These data come from a study of shared clonotypes between healthy human individuals. Every immunoSEQ plate was one replicate of a subset's evenly spread DNA. Using immunoSEQ multiplex PCR, the repertoire was profiled, and TCRdb retains in-frame clones only, with some absent. The repertoire includes more than 2,000,000 clones, over 85% of them detected once, and under 0.45% sits in the top ten. Findings of the study overall: Only blood underwent sampling, and tissue repertoires likely differ. Generation probabilities were higher for clonotypes shared across all four sorted-subset donors than for unshared ones.

The germline gives CDR1 SGHDN, CDR2 FVKESK. V dropped 7 bases and J dropped 2; count of bases not matched to a gene: 8. The CDR3 extends over 16 amino acids. This receptor was taken from a young man in good health. Some clones in this sample may be carry-over from other donors' samples. Sequenced material: naive CD4+ T cells from PBMCs. Subset given: CD45RA+ positively selected. The V call is TRBV14, the J call TRBJ2-3, with 11 bases identical to TRBD2. The CDR3 sequence: CASTLRLAGPTDTQYF. The CDR3 region has the DNA TGTGCCAGCACCCTGCGACTAGCGGGACCCACAGATACGCAGTATTTT.